This is a list of T cell receptor beta chains from one sample in a study of human T cells and chemical hapten exposure. TCRdb re-analysed the RACE reads in MiXCR, keeping a single row per CDR3 protein. Of some 150,000 distinct CDR3 sequences listed, approximately 12% are singletons. This material consisted of whole blood, taken in connection with sensitization to the hapten diphenylcyclopropenone (DPC). The receptors were gathered from a woman aged 45 to 65 with alopecia areata. Some clones in this sample may be carry-over from other donors' samples. Each CDR3 is given without its conserved first and last residue. Rows may omit the clone size; those that give it use once, few, many or a size class.

TRBV29-1,-,TRBJ2-3,SVGLAGVTDTQY
TRBV5-4,-,TRBJ2-3,ASSSGGRLSDTQY
TRBV3-1,-,TRBJ2-4,ASSGNSKNIQY
TRBV29-1,many,TRBJ2-3,SVSHSGGLTDTQY
TRBV12-3/TRBV12-4,many,TRBJ2-1,ASSSFYEQF
TRBV3-1,-,TRBJ2-1,ASSFRGTGNEQF
TRBV3-1,many,TRBJ2-1,ASSRNSGRGNEQF
TRBV11-2,few,TRBJ2-7,ASSSPVGTSPYEQY
TRBV27,-,TRBJ2-4,ASTPRSGVNIQY
TRBV28,-,TRBJ2-7,ASSGPHSYEQY
TRBV28,few,TRBJ2-5,ASSLPLSATQY
TRBV30,many,TRBJ1-1,AWAMGTEAF
TRBV10-3,many,TRBJ1-1,AISDRDGTEAF